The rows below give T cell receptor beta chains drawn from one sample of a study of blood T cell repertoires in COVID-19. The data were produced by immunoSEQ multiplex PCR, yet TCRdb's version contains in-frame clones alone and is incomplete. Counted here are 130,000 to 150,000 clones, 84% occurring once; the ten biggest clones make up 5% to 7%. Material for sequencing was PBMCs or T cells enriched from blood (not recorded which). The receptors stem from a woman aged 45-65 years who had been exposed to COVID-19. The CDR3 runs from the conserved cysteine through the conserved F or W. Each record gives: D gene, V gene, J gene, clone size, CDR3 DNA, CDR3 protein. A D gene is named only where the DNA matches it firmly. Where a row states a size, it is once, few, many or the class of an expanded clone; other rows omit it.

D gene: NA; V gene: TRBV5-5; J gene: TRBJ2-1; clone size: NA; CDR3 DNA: TGTGCCAGCACCCGGGGGCTAGCGGACTACAATGAGCAGTTCTTC; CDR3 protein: CASTRGLADYNEQFF
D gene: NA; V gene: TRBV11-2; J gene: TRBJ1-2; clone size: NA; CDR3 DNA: TGTGCCAGCAGCTTGTCCGGGACATTAAACTATGGCTACACCTTC; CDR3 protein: CASSLSGTLNYGYTF
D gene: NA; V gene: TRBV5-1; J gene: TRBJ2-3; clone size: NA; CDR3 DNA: TGCGCCAGCAGCTTGGACAGCACTCACACAGATACGCAGTATTTT; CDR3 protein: CASSLDSTHTDTQYF
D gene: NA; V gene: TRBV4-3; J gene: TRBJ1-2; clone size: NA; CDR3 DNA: TGCGCCAGCAGCCAAGATAACGTGATCGGTCGCTACACCTTC; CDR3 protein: CASSQDNVIGRYTF
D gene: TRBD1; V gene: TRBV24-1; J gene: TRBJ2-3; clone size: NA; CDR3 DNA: TGTGCCACCAGTGACCCGACAGGGGGGAGCACAGATACGCAGTATTTT; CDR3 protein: CATSDPTGGSTDTQYF
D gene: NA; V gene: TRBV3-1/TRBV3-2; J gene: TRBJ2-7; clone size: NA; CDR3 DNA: TGTGCCAGCAGCCCCAGTCGGAGTCTAACCTACGAGCAGTACTTC; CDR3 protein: CASSPSRSLTYEQYF
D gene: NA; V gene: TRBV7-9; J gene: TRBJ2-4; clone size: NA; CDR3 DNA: TGTGCCAGCAGCTTAGCGAGGCCAAGTAATGCCAAAAACATTCAGTACTTC; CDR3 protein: CASSLARPSNAKNIQYF
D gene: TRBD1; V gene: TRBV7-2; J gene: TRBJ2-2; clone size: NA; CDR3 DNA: TGTGCCACTACTCCAGGGGGCGCCGGGGAGCTGTTTTTT; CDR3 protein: CATTPGGAGELFF
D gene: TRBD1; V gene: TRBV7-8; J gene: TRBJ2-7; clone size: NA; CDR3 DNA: TGTGCCAGCAGCCCACGGGACAGACACTACGAGCAGTACTTC; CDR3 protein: CASSPRDRHYEQYF
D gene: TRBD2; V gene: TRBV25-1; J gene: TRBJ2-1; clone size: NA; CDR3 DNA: TGTGCCAGCAGTGACCCGGGGGGAGGTGAGCAGTTCTTC; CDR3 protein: CASSDPGGGEQFF
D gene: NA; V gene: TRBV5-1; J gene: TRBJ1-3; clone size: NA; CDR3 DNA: TGCGCCAGCAGCTTGCCGTCCCGAAACACCATATATTTT; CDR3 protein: CASSLPSRNTIYF
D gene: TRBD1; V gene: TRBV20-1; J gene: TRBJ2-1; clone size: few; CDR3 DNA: TGCAGTGCTAGAGTCGGGACAGCGCAGTTCTTC; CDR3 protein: CSARVGTAQFF
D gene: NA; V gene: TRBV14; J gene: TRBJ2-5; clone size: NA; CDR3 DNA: TGTGCCAGCAGCCATCCTGTTGGGGCTTACAAAGAGACCCAGTACTTC; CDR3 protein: CASSHPVGAYKETQYF
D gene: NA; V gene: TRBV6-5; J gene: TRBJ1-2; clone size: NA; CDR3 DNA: TGTGCCAGCAGTTACTCGGGCCGGAACCCCGTCTATGGCTACACCTTC; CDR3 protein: CASSYSGRNPVYGYTF
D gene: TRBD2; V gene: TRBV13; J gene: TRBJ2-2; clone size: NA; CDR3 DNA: TGTGCCAGCAGCTTAGTACGCTTCGGGAGGAAAGCCTCGACCGCGAACACCGGGGAGCTGTTTTTT; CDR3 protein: CASSLVRFGRKASTANTGELFF
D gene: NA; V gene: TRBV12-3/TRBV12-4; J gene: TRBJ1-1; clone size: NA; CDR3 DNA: TGTGCCAGCAGTTTACGGAGGGTAGCTTTCTTT; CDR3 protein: CASSLRRVAFF
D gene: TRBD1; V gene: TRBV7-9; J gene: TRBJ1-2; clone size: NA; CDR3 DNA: TGTGCCAGCAGCCCCCAGGGGGGTGGAGGCTACACCTTC; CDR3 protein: CASSPQGGGGYTF
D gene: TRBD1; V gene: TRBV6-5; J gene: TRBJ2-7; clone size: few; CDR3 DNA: TGTGCCAGCAGCACCGGGACAGGCCCTTACGAGCAGTACTTC; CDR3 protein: CASSTGTGPYEQYF
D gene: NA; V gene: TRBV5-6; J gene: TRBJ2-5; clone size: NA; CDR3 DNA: TGTGCCAGCAGCTTGGCGGGGATCAACCAAGAGACCCAGTACTTC; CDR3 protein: CASSLAGINQETQYF
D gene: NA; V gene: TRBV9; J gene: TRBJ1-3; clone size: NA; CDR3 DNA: TGTGCCAGCAGCGAAGGGGCGGGGTACACTGGAAACACCATATATTTT; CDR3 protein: CASSEGAGYTGNTIYF
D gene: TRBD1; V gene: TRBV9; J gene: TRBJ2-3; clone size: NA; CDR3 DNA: TGTGCCAGCAACCCCGGGACAGGGGGCGCATATACGCAGTATTTT; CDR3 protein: CASNPGTGGAYTQYF
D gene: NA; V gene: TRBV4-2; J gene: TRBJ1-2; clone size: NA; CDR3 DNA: TGTGCCAGCAGCCAAGGGAGCCAGGGGAATGACTATGGCTACACCTTC; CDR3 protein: CASSQGSQGNDYGYTF
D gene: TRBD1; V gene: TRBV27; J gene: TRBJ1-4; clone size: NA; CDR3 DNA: TGTGCCAGCAGGCAACAGGGGGCTAATGAAAAACTGTTTTTT; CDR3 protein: CASRQQGANEKLFF
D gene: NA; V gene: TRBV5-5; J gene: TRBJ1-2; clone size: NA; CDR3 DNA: TGTGCCAGCAGCTTGGGTGTAGAGATAAACTATGGCTACACCTTC; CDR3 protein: CASSLGVEINYGYTF
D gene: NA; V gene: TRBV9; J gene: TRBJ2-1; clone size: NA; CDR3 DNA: TGTGCCAGCAGCGTAGGTACAGCCAACAATGAGCAGTTCTTC; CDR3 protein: CASSVGTANNEQFF
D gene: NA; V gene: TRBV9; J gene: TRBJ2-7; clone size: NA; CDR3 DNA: TGTGCCAGCAGCGCCTCACCCTCGGGGGAGCAGTACTTC; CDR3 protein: CASSASPSGEQYF
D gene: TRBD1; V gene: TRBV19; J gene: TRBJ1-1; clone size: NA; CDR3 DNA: TGTGCCAGTAGTGATACAGGGGGCACTGAAGCTTTCTTT; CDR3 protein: CASSDTGGTEAFF
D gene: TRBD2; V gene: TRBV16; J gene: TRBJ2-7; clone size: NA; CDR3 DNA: TGTGCCAGCAGCCAATTTTCTAGCGGGACCGCCGGGGTTGAGCAGTACTTC; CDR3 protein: CASSQFSSGTAGVEQYF
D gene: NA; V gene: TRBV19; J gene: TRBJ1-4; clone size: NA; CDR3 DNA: TGTGCCAGTAGTATAGGTTTTGCAGGGGCTAATGAAAAACTGTTTTTT; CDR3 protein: CASSIGFAGANEKLFF
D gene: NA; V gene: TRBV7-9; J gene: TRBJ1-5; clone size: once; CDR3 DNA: TGTGCCAGCAGCTCCCCTGATCAGCCCCAGCATTTT; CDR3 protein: CASSSPDQPQHF
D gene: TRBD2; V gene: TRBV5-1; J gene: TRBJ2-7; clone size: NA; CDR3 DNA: TGCGCCAGCAGCATTACCCTCACTAGCGGGGTCTCCTACGAGCAGTACTTC; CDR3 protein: CASSITLTSGVSYEQYF
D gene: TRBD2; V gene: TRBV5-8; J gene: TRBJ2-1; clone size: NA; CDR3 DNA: TGTGCCAGCAGCTTGGGGATAGCGGGGGAGCAGTTCTTC; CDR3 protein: CASSLGIAGEQFF
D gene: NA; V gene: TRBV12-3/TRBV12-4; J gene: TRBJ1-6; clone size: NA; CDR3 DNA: TGTGCCAGCGCGGGACGCTCCCGTTCACCCCTCCACTTT; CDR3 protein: CASAGRSRSPLHF
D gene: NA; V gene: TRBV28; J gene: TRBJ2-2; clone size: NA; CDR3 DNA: TGTGCCAGCAGTTTGTCGGGGGGCCAACTTGTTAGCGGGGAGCTGTTTTTT; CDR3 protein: CASSLSGGQLVSGELFF